Listed below are T cell receptor beta chains from one sample, sequenced in a study of blood T cell repertoires in COVID-19. Produced via immunoSEQ multiplex PCR; TCRdb's table is partial and in-frame only. Among 200,000 to 250,000 clones, approximately 85% were seen once, and the ten largest hold over 9%. Sequencing was carried out using peripheral blood. Receptors were obtained from a man older than 75 with acute or convalescent COVID-19. Both conserved end residues are part of each CDR3. The order of the fields is J gene, clone size, V gene, D gene, CDR3 protein, CDR3 DNA. A D gene is named only where the DNA matches it firmly. Only some rows state a clone size, as once, few, many or a class for expanded clones.

j_gene: TRBJ1-1
abundance: once
v_gene: TRBV6-1
d_gene: .
CDR3aa: CASSEVPLILNTEAFF
CDR3nt: TGTGCCAGCAGTGAAGTACCTCTAATTCTGAACACTGAAGCTTTCTTT

j_gene: TRBJ1-6
abundance: .
v_gene: TRBV14
d_gene: .
CDR3aa: CASSQTLSGLHF
CDR3nt: TGTGCCAGCAGCCAAACCCTGTCCGGCCTCCACTTT

j_gene: TRBJ1-1
abundance: .
v_gene: TRBV3-1/TRBV3-2
d_gene: .
CDR3aa: CASSQDGQMNTEAFF
CDR3nt: TGTGCCAGCAGCCAAGATGGGCAGATGAACACTGAAGCTTTCTTT

j_gene: TRBJ1-4
abundance: .
v_gene: TRBV3-1/TRBV3-2
d_gene: TRBD1
CDR3aa: CASSQRQGRIIGINEKLFF
CDR3nt: TGTGCCAGCAGCCAAAGACAGGGGCGCATCATCGGCATTAATGAAAAACTGTTTTTT

j_gene: TRBJ1-5
abundance: .
v_gene: TRBV5-1
d_gene: .
CDR3aa: CASSLTGNQPQHF
CDR3nt: TGCGCCAGCAGCTTGACAGGCAATCAGCCCCAGCATTTT

j_gene: TRBJ2-7
abundance: .
v_gene: TRBV19
d_gene: .
CDR3aa: CASRGAVSSYEQYF
CDR3nt: TGTGCCAGTAGAGGGGCAGTCAGCTCCTACGAGCAGTACTTC

j_gene: TRBJ1-4
abundance: once
v_gene: TRBV2
d_gene: .
CDR3aa: CASRTQGWEKLFF
CDR3nt: TGTGCCAGCAGGACACAGGGTTGGGAAAAACTGTTTTTT

j_gene: TRBJ2-6
abundance: once
v_gene: TRBV4-2
d_gene: .
CDR3aa: CASTSTVTISGANVLTF
CDR3nt: TGTGCCAGCACCTCGACAGTTACTATCTCTGGGGCCAACGTCCTGACTTTC

j_gene: TRBJ1-1
abundance: .
v_gene: TRBV7-9
d_gene: TRBD1
CDR3aa: CASGTGGASTEAFF
CDR3nt: TGTGCCAGCGGGACAGGGGGCGCGAGCACTGAAGCTTTCTTT

j_gene: TRBJ2-5
abundance: .
v_gene: TRBV6-5
d_gene: .
CDR3aa: CASSRDTYQETQYF
CDR3nt: TGTGCCAGCAGCCGCGACACGTACCAAGAGACCCAGTACTTC

j_gene: TRBJ2-1
abundance: .
v_gene: TRBV27
d_gene: TRBD2
CDR3aa: CASRFTSGSYNEQFF
CDR3nt: TGTGCCAGCAGGTTTACTAGCGGGAGCTACAATGAGCAGTTCTTC

j_gene: TRBJ2-5
abundance: once
v_gene: TRBV3-1/TRBV3-2
d_gene: TRBD1
CDR3aa: CASSYRGETQYF
CDR3nt: TGTGCCAGCAGCTACAGGGGAGAGACCCAGTACTTC

j_gene: TRBJ1-6
abundance: .
v_gene: TRBV6-5
d_gene: .
CDR3aa: CASRPAGGNSPLHF
CDR3nt: TGTGCCAGCAGGCCCGCCGGGGGGAATTCACCCCTCCACTTT

j_gene: TRBJ1-2
abundance: .
v_gene: TRBV28
d_gene: TRBD1
CDR3aa: CASRGTVYGYTF
CDR3nt: TGTGCCAGCAGGGGGACAGTCTATGGCTACACCTTC

j_gene: TRBJ1-2
abundance: .
v_gene: TRBV6-2/TRBV6-3
d_gene: TRBD1
CDR3aa: CASSYWSRTGPSGYTF
CDR3nt: TGTGCCAGCAGTTATTGGTCCCGGACAGGGCCCTCTGGCTACACCTTC

j_gene: TRBJ2-2
abundance: .
v_gene: TRBV28
d_gene: .
CDR3aa: CASSPLGRSNTGELFF
CDR3nt: TGTGCCAGCAGTCCCCTCGGTCGGTCGAACACCGGGGAGCTGTTTTTT

j_gene: TRBJ2-2
abundance: .
v_gene: TRBV19
d_gene: TRBD1
CDR3aa: CASNVRTGGRFFGGELFF
CDR3nt: TGTGCCAGTAACGTCCGGACAGGGGGTAGATTTTTTGGCGGGGAGCTGTTTTTT

j_gene: TRBJ2-7
abundance: few
v_gene: TRBV6-5
d_gene: .
CDR3aa: CASSRGGLTNEQYF
CDR3nt: TGTGCCAGCAGCCGAGGAGGTCTAACTAACGAGCAGTACTTC

j_gene: TRBJ1-3
abundance: .
v_gene: TRBV27
d_gene: .
CDR3aa: CASSGTGNTIYF
CDR3nt: TGTGCCAGCAGCGGGACTGGAAACACCATATATTTT

j_gene: TRBJ1-2
abundance: .
v_gene: TRBV6-5
d_gene: .
CDR3aa: CASSYSYEQSHGYTF
CDR3nt: TGTGCCAGCAGTTACTCATATGAGCAATCTCATGGCTACACCTTC

j_gene: TRBJ1-4
abundance: .
v_gene: TRBV2
d_gene: .
CDR3aa: CASSVMTSDEKLFF
CDR3nt: TGTGCCAGCAGTGTGATGACTTCAGATGAAAAACTGTTTTTT

j_gene: TRBJ1-1
abundance: .
v_gene: TRBV27
d_gene: .
CDR3aa: CASSLYLDNTEAFF
CDR3nt: TGTGCCAGCAGTTTATATTTAGATAACACTGAAGCTTTCTTT

j_gene: TRBJ1-3
abundance: .
v_gene: TRBV6-6
d_gene: .
CDR3aa: CATVLGNTIYF
CDR3nt: TGTGCCACTGTACTCGGAAACACCATATATTTT

j_gene: TRBJ2-2
abundance: .
v_gene: TRBV7-9
d_gene: .
CDR3aa: CASSFGGWATGELFF
CDR3nt: TGTGCCAGCAGCTTTGGGGGCTGGGCCACCGGGGAGCTGTTTTTT

j_gene: TRBJ1-1
abundance: once
v_gene: TRBV28
d_gene: .
CDR3aa: CASRGAMNTEAFF
CDR3nt: TGTGCCAGCAGGGGGGCTATGAACACTGAAGCTTTCTTT

j_gene: TRBJ1-5
abundance: .
v_gene: TRBV19
d_gene: TRBD1
CDR3aa: CASSISRGPEPQHF
CDR3nt: TGTGCCAGTAGTATATCGAGGGGGCCGGAGCCCCAGCATTTT

j_gene: TRBJ1-5
abundance: .
v_gene: TRBV27
d_gene: TRBD1
CDR3aa: CASSQLTGGSHQPQHF
CDR3nt: TGTGCCAGCAGTCAATTGACAGGGGGAAGCCATCAGCCCCAGCATTTT

j_gene: TRBJ1-5
abundance: once
v_gene: TRBV28
d_gene: .
CDR3aa: CASRAGGHQPQHF
CDR3nt: TGTGCCAGCAGAGCAGGTGGCCATCAGCCCCAGCATTTT

j_gene: TRBJ1-6
abundance: .
v_gene: TRBV20-1
d_gene: TRBD1
CDR3aa: CSASLGDRNSPLHF
CDR3nt: TGCAGTGCTAGTTTGGGGGACAGAAATTCACCCCTCCACTTT